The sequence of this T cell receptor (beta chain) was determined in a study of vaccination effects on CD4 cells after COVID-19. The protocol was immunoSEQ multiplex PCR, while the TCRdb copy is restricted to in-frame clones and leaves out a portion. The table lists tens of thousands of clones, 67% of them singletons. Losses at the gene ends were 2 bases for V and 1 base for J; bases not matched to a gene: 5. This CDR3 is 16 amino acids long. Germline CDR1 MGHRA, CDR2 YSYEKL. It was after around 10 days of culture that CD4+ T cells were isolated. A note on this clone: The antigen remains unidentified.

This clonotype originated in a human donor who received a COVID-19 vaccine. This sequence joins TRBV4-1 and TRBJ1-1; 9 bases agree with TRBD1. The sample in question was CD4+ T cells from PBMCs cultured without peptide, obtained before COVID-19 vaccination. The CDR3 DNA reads TGCGCCAGCAGCCAAATACAGGGGGCATGGAACACTGAAGCTTTCTTT. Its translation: CASSQIQGAWNTEAFF.